Shown below are 27 T cell receptor beta chains from a single sample sequenced in a study of T cells in Graves' hyperthyroidism and ophthalmopathy. RNA transcripts gave rise to amplified TCR beta CDR3 regions. The HTBI primer set drove a first-round RT-PCR of the TCR CDR3. TCRdb ran MiXCR on the multiplex PCR reads and lists one entry per CDR3 protein. The sample lists fewer than 350,000 distinct CDR3 sequences, 13% seen once, with roughly 8% in the top ten. Sequencing input: blood. These receptors originate from a woman aged 30 to 39 with Graves' hyperthyroidism that later progressed to Graves' ophthalmopathy.

Details on this clonotype: Given a much more abundant clone one base away, this may be a read error. The CDR3 loop reads CASGGALTYEQYF. DNA for the CDR3: TGTGCCAGCGGTGGTGCTTTAACCTACGAGCAGTACTTC. This rearrangement joins TRBV6-1 to TRBJ2-7; D not certain. The V gene lost 8 bases and the J gene lost 2 bases, with 13 bases spanning the gap. This CDR3 contains 13 residues. Germline assignment: CDR1 MNHNS and CDR2 SASEGT.

The sample holds a few counts of this clonotype. The chain couples TRBV4-1 to TRBJ2-7; tentatively, D is TRBD1 (7 bases). The V gene lost 3 bases and the J gene lost 1 base, with 22 bases spanning the gap. CDR3 size: 18 residues. CDR1 and CDR2 from the germline V gene are MGHRA and YSYEKL. CDR3 sequence: CASSQQEGEGASSYEQYF. The CDR3 DNA follows: TGCGCCAGCAGCCAGCAGGAGGGTGAGGGGGCTAGTTCCTACGAGCAGTACTTC.

The chain has TRBV4-3 and TRBJ2-1, with D perhaps TRBD1 or TRBD2 (5 bases each). Germline CDR1 and CDR2: LGHNA and YSLEER. There are 16 residues in the CDR3. V lost 0 bases and J 2 bases, leaving 11 bases between the germline ends. CDR3 sequence reads: CASSQDLMGAYNEQFF. The CDR3 DNA reads as TGCGCCAGCAGCCAAGATTTAATGGGGGCCTACAATGAGCAGTTCTTC.

This clonotype was observed at least ten times. J is TRBJ2-7 and V is TRBV20-1, with 9 bases lining up with TRBD2. This CDR3 spans 14 amino acids. Looked up from germline, CDR1 is DFQATT and CDR2 is SNEGSKA (reference sequence). The V gene end was trimmed by 3 bases and the J gene end by 5 bases; junction bases not matched to a gene: 8. CDR3 protein: CSARVTSGVHEQYF. The CDR3 DNA follows: TGCAGTGCTAGGGTGACTAGCGGTGTTCACGAGCAGTACTTC.

Ten or more counts support this clonotype. V usage is TRBV20-1 and J usage is TRBJ1-2, with D tentatively TRBD1 (6 bases). V was cut by 1 base and J by 8 bases, with 14 bases left in between. The CDR3 has 13 residues. CDR1 and CDR2 (germline): DFQATT, SNEGSKA (reference sequence). The CDR3 loop is CSARVEGVGGYTF. CDR3 nucleotides: TGCAGTGCTAGAGTGGAGGGGGTAGGAGGCTACACCTTC.

Ten or more counts support this clonotype. The chain employs TRBV7-8 and TRBJ1-1; D perhaps matches TRBD1 (6 bases). This CDR3 has 15 residues. Germline V CDR1 and CDR2: SGHVS, FQNEAQ. V was cut by 6 bases and J by 0 bases, with 14 bases left in between. The CDR3 DNA is TGTGCCAGCAGTATCAGGGGACAATTGAACACTGAAGCTTTCTTT. Its protein product is CASSIRGQLNTEAFF.

This clonotype was counted a few times. The gene calls are TRBV27 and TRBJ2-7; D gene ambiguous. The ends were cut back, 1 base at V and 3 bases at J, with 7 bases in the middle. The germline V gene has CDR1 MNHEY and CDR2 SMNVEV (reference sequence). The CDR3 runs to 13 residues. Written as DNA, the CDR3 is TGTGCCAGCAGTTTATTCTACCGCTACGAGCAGTACTTC. Protein sequence: CASSLFYRYEQYF.

The gene calls are TRBV19 and TRBJ1-2; D gene ambiguous. CDR1 and CDR2 from the germline V gene are LNHDA and SQIVND (reference sequence). Between the trimmed V and J ends, which lost 4 bases and 3 bases, there was a span of 12 bases. The CDR3 length is 14 residues. The CDR3: CASSSARSDYGYTF. CDR3 sequence (DNA): TGTGCCAGTAGTAGTGCCAGGAGTGACTATGGCTACACCTTC.

This clonotype was counted at least ten times. The chain combines TRBV7-6 with TRBJ2-2, with D maybe TRBD1 (6 bases). The CDR3 totals 14 residues. Germline loops: CDR1 SGHVS, CDR2 FNYEAQ. V lost 5 bases, J lost 5 bases, and 12 bases lay in between. CDR3 in DNA: TGTGCCAGCAGCCCGGACAGACAGACCGGGGAGCTGTTTTTT. It is translated as CASSPDRQTGELFF.

The chain recombines TRBV20-1 with TRBJ2-7; D may match TRBD1 or TRBD2 (5 bases each). The CDR3 has 12 amino acids. V was cut by 4 bases and J by 2 bases, with 9 bases left in between. CDR1 and CDR2 from the germline V gene are DFQATT and SNEGSKA (reference sequence). CDR3 region: CSAIGDPYEQYF. The CDR3 DNA follows: TGCAGTGCTATTGGGGACCCCTACGAGCAGTACTTC.

This clonotype was detected ten times or more. The chain carries TRBV10-2 and TRBJ2-3, with 8 nucleotides matching TRBD1. The J segment lost 4 bases and the V segment lost 3 bases, leaving 12 bases of the junction unmatched. The germline V gene encodes CDR1 WSHSY and CDR2 SAAADI. The length of the CDR3 is 17 residues. The CDR3 bases are TGCGCCAGCAGTGACCCGGACAGGGCGGAAATCGCAGATACGCAGTATTTT. It translates to CASSDPDRAEIADTQYF.

In its sample, this clonotype was seen a few times. The V gene is TRBV19, the J gene TRBJ1-2; D is unresolved. This CDR3 contains 13 residues. The germline gives CDR1 LNHDA, CDR2 SQIVND (reference sequence). V lost 5 bases, J lost 5 bases, and 12 bases lay in between. The CDR3 DNA follows: TGTGCCAGTAGTCGACAACTACCGTATGGCTACACCTTC. This encodes CASSRQLPYGYTF.

This clonotype was seen ten or more times. The chain recombines TRBV19 with TRBJ2-2; D is perhaps TRBD2 (6 bases). CDR1 is LNHDA, CDR2 SQIVND, per germline (reference sequence). V lost 5 bases and J lost 5, with 15 bases in between. CDR3 length equals 15 residues. The CDR3 sequence: CASSPLGGRTGELFF. The DNA of the CDR3 is TGTGCCAGTAGTCCCCTTGGTGGGAGGACCGGGGAGCTGTTTTTT.

This clonotype was recorded many times. The rearrangement joins TRBV28 to TRBJ2-7, with 7 bases fitting TRBD1. The CDR3 has 13 amino acids. The V gene end was trimmed by 11 bases and the J gene end by 3 bases; junction bases not matched to a gene: 10. The V gene's germline CDR1 is MDHEN and CDR2 SYDVKM. In DNA form, the CDR3 reads TGTGCCGCCTCGGGACAGTTGGTCTACGAGCAGTACTTC. Translation: CAASGQLVYEQYF.

This clonotype was counted many times. The rearrangement links TRBV3-1 to TRBJ2-2; D remains ambiguous. V gave up 4 bases and J gave up 5 bases, with 20 bases separating them. CDR3 length equals 17 residues. Germline V gene data show CDR1 as LGHDT and CDR2 as YNNKEL (reference sequence). The CDR3 region has the DNA TGTGCCAGCAGCCGTGGTCGGCTACCCACAATGACCGGGGAGCTGTTTTTT. Translating gives CASSRGRLPTMTGELFF.

This clonotype has ten or more counts. V is TRBV20-1 and J is TRBJ2-1; 8 nucleotides align to TRBD2. The germline CDR1 and CDR2 sequences are DFQATT and SNEGSKA (reference sequence). The CDR3 is made up of 13 amino acids. V shed 6 bases, J shed 5 bases, and the junction held 6 bases outside the gene matches. CDR3 protein: CSADGRADNEQFF. CDR3 in DNA: TGCAGTGCGGACGGGAGGGCAGACAATGAGCAGTTCTTC.

This clonotype was observed at least ten times. The chain employs TRBV11-3 and TRBJ2-1; D is ambiguous. This CDR3 spans 13 amino acids. V gave up 5 bases and J gave up 5 bases, with 10 bases separating them. CDR1 is SGHNT, CDR2 YENEEA, per germline. CDR3 sequence reads: CASSKDPNNEQFF. For the CDR3, the DNA is TGTGCCAGCAGCAAGGACCCTAACAATGAGCAGTTCTTC.

The chain employs TRBV19 and TRBJ1-5; D is possibly TRBD1 (5 bases). The CDR3 spans 15 residues. The ends were cut back, 5 bases at V and 7 bases at J, with 18 bases in the middle. Germline values: CDR1 LNHDA, CDR2 SQIVND (reference sequence). The DNA of the CDR3 is TGTGCCAGTAGTCCCAACCAGGGAGCCCCGCAGCCCCAGCATTTT. It specifies CASSPNQGAPQPQHF.

This clonotype showed up many times. The chain carries TRBV4-3 and TRBJ2-7; D possibly uses TRBD1 or TRBD2 (5 bases each). The length of the CDR3 is 14 residues. The germline V and J ends were trimmed by 1 base and 5 bases, with 12 bases remaining between them. CDR1 and CDR2 (germline): LGHNA, YSLEER. DNA of the CDR3: TGCGCCAGCAGCCAAGTTGTCAGGGACCACGAGCAGTACTTC. It encodes CASSQVVRDHEQYF.

This clonotype occurred a few times. A clone one base away is much larger, so this may be a read error. The chain recombines TRBV11-2 with TRBJ2-1; perhaps D is TRBD1 or TRBD2 (5 bases each). Germline CDR1 reads SGHAT; CDR2 reads FQNNGV. The CDR3 totals 15 residues. Here the CDR3 reads CAGSHRGLGVHEQFF. CDR3 coding DNA: TGTGCCGGCAGCCACCGCGGGCTAGGGGTCCATGAGCAGTTCTTC.

The CDR3 loop is CASSWGPEQFF. CDR3 coding DNA: TGTGCCAGCAGTTGGGGGCCTGAGCAGTTCTTC. The rearrangement joins TRBV6-2 or TRBV6-3 to TRBJ2-1, with a tentative D call TRBD1 (6 bases). Per the germline V gene, CDR1 is MNHEY and CDR2 is SVGEGT. The CDR3 has 11 residues. Trimming took off 4 bases at V and 9 bases at J, with 7 bases between the two ends.

This clonotype was counted many times. V is TRBV29-1 and J is TRBJ2-1; 11 bases agree with TRBD2. Unmatched junction bases numbered 5, after V lost 4 bases and J lost 9 bases. CDR1 is SQVTM and CDR2 is ANQGSEA in the germline V gene. CDR3 size: 13 residues. Here the CDR3 reads CSVVGLAGGEQFF. The CDR3 coding sequence is TGCAGCGTTGTGGGGCTAGCGGGGGGTGAGCAGTTCTTC.

In its sample, this clonotype was seen many times. This sequence joins TRBV6-1 and TRBJ1-2; 9 bases match TRBD1. Per germline, CDR1 MNHNS and CDR2 SASEGT. J gave up 6 bases and V 6 bases, and 5 bases lay outside the gene matches. This CDR3 region has 13 residues. The CDR3 nucleotides are TGTGCCAGCAGACCCGGGACAGGGAATGGCTACACCTTC. This encodes CASRPGTGNGYTF.

Of note for this clonotype: A read error may account for a junction end that differs from germline. The V and J genes are TRBV6-2 or TRBV6-3 and TRBJ1-1; D remains ambiguous. CDR1 and CDR2 from the germline V gene are MNHEY and SVGEGT. The CDR3 sequence is 11 residues long. CDR3 DNA sequence: TGTGCCAGCAGTTCAAACACTGATGCTTTCTTT. This sequence encodes CASSSNTDAFF.

Only a few counts were recorded for this clonotype. The CDR3 protein is CASSSGLAGVFEQYF. CDR3 sequence (DNA): TGTGCCAGCAGTTCCGGACTAGCGGGAGTGTTCGAGCAGTACTTC. The chain recombines TRBV27 with TRBJ2-7; 13 bases are a match to TRBD2. CDR3 length equals 15 residues. Per germline, CDR1 MNHEY and CDR2 SMNVEV (reference sequence). The trim removed 4 bases at V and 6 bases at J, leaving 6 bases unmatched.

This clonotype was seen ten or more times. The chain combines TRBV18 with TRBJ1-1; no reliable D call. The CDR3 totals 14 residues. Per the germline V gene, CDR1 is KGHSH and CDR2 is LQKENI. V lost 2 bases to trimming and J lost 2 bases, with 9 bases between them. The DNA of the CDR3 is TGTGCCAGCTCACCAAACTCAGCTAACACTGAAGCTTTCTTT. Translating gives CASSPNSANTEAFF.

This clonotype was found many times. The V call is TRBV6-2 or TRBV6-3, the J call TRBJ1-1; no reliable D call. V lost 6 bases, J lost 4 bases, and 6 bases lay in between. Germline CDR1 is MNHEY and CDR2 is SVGEGT. This CDR3 has 11 residues. CDR3 residues: CASSHGTEAFF. CDR3 nucleotide sequence: TGTGCCAGCAGCCACGGCACTGAAGCTTTCTTT.